This T cell receptor (beta chain) stems from a study of blood T cell repertoires in COVID-19. Study details: The United States, Italy and Spain were the sources of the acute and convalescent COVID-19 samples. T cells, B-cell-depleted T cells, or PBMCs provided the cDNA or gDNA that served as material.

CDR1 GTSNPN and CDR2 SVGIG come from the germline V gene (reference sequence). The V gene end was trimmed by 5 bases and the J gene end by 4 bases; junction bases not matched to a gene: 9. The CDR3 extends over 15 amino acids. In the source study's methods: Amplified reference gene primers provided the basis for estimating nucleated cell counts. Some clones are missing from TCRdb's copy, which holds only in-frame ones; the method was immunoSEQ multiplex PCR. V and J calls and clone size come straight from that table; D and trimming were deduced from the DNA. The sample contains roughly 100,000 clones, about 89% of which appear only once.

Sequenced sample: peripheral blood. This TCR derives from a woman aged 55-75 years with acute or convalescent COVID-19. The chain has TRBV30 and TRBJ1-2, with 11 bases lining up with TRBD1. The CDR3 nucleotides read TGTGCCTGGGAGACTTGGGACAGGGGGAGCTATGGCTACACCTTC. Encoded protein: CAWETWDRGSYGYTF.